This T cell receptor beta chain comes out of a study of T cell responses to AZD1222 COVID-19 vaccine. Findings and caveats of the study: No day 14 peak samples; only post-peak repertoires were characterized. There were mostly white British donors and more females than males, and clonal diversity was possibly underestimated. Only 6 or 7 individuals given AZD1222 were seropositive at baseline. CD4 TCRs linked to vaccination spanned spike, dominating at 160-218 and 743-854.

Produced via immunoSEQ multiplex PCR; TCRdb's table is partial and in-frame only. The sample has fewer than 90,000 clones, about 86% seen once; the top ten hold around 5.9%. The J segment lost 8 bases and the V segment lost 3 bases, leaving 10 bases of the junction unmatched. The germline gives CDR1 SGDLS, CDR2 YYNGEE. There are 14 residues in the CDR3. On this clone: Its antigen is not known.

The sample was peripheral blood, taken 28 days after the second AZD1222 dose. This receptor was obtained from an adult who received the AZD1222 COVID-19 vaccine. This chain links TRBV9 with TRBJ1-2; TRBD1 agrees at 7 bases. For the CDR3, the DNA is TGTGCCAGCAGCGCAAATACAGGGGTTGGCGGCTACACCTTC. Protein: CASSANTGVGGYTF.